A selection of T cell receptor beta chains follows, all from one sample in a study of T cell repertoires in cytomegalovirus infection. TCRdb ran MiXCR on the reads and lists one entry per CDR3 protein. Here the sample spans about 260,000 distinct CDR3 sequences, roughly 13% being singletons. Sequencing used PBMCs. These receptors all stem from a human donor in good health (CMV status not recorded). Some clones in this sample may be carry-over from other donors' samples. The conserved cysteine and the conserved F or W are not part of the CDR3 here. Each record gives: V gene, J gene, CDR3 protein.

TRBV25-1,TRBJ2-7,ASSLAGKGYEQY
TRBV12-3/TRBV12-4,TRBJ2-3,ASSLKLAGGPSTDTQY
TRBV4-2,TRBJ1-1,ASSQTPTGRAEAF
TRBV28,TRBJ2-1,ASSLRHEQF
TRBV29-1,TRBJ2-7,SVWTGGYEQY
TRBV28,TRBJ1-1,ASTADTEAF
TRBV29-1,TRBJ1-3,SVGEGGNTIY
TRBV29-1,TRBJ2-5,SVLGFEETQY
TRBV20-1,TRBJ1-1,SASGGLLTEAF
TRBV7-2,TRBJ2-7,ASSLGVGQGYEQY
TRBV24-1,TRBJ2-6,ATSDSRDPAGANVLT
TRBV6-6,TRBJ2-5,ASRPTGGLETQY
TRBV20-1,TRBJ2-1,SARLPGLAGNNEQF
TRBV7-8,TRBJ1-2,ASSKEQGIGGYT
TRBV7-2,TRBJ1-5,ASSPGGTGGYQPQH
TRBV6-1,TRBJ1-1,ASSERKGMATEAF
TRBV11-2,TRBJ2-3,ASSLGSSGTFTDTQY
TRBV7-8,TRBJ1-2,ASSFEGAGGYT
TRBV29-1,TRBJ2-6,SVEDVQGTSGANVLT
TRBV7-9,TRBJ2-7,ASSAFSRGGYEQY
TRBV20-1,TRBJ2-7,SARMGAYEQY
TRBV7-2,TRBJ1-1,ASSLDPGLRSTEAF
TRBV20-1,TRBJ2-1,SVSTRYNEQF
TRBV7-3,TRBJ1-1,ASSSTGASGAEAF
TRBV4-3,TRBJ1-2,ASSQGGQNFYGYT
TRBV7-6,TRBJ2-3,ASSPAEGATDTQY
TRBV20-1,TRBJ2-1,SARDPRLAGLNEQF
TRBV7-8,TRBJ2-7,ASSLQWENEQY
TRBV29-1,TRBJ2-1,SVEDWYDEQF
TRBV6-2/TRBV6-3,TRBJ2-7,ASSPRGSKAYEQY
TRBV13,TRBJ1-1,ASSILWGNTEAF
TRBV7-6,TRBJ2-7,ASSQGLAGGEYEQY
TRBV20-1,TRBJ1-1,SAPGQSDTEAF
TRBV9,TRBJ1-2,ASSVETGVGYGYT
TRBV28,TRBJ2-7,ASSPRGGGRGEQY
TRBV12-3/TRBV12-4,TRBJ2-5,ASRQPPPNVETQY
TRBV14,TRBJ1-1,ASSQIMNTEAF
TRBV7-9,TRBJ2-1,ASSLYGPGEQF
TRBV6-2/TRBV6-3,TRBJ2-1,ASRKGGGSYNEQF
TRBV25-1,TRBJ1-3,ASSELNSGNTIY
TRBV28,TRBJ2-7,ASSLGGNVLYEQY
TRBV7-9,TRBJ1-2,ASSLDGLGYT
TRBV7-9,TRBJ2-3,ASSFIDRAGTDTQY
TRBV28,TRBJ2-7,ASRRQARYREQY
TRBV5-5,TRBJ2-7,ASRPGTSRYEQY
TRBV6-8,TRBJ2-7,ASRGQGVSYEQY
TRBV19,TRBJ1-4,ASSISTRLF
TRBV20-1,TRBJ2-7,SARGDHSYEQY
TRBV3-1,TRBJ2-1,GSSQSLAVREQF
TRBV6-2/TRBV6-3,TRBJ1-1,ASLENTEAF
TRBV20-1,TRBJ2-6,SARDAGSTGANVLT
TRBV7-9,TRBJ2-7,ASSPSGPSYEQY
TRBV5-5,TRBJ2-1,ASSLEGSSSYNEQF
TRBV5-6,TRBJ1-1,ASSLRSVWGTEAF